Shown below are 31 T cell receptor beta chains from a single sample sequenced in a study of a mutant IDH1 vaccine in newly diagnosed glioma. TCRdb keeps only in-frame clones here, not all; method: immunoSEQ multiplex PCR. Among 110,000 or so clones, under 90% were seen once, and the ten largest hold 0.55% to 0.7%. Time point defined: week 11, during vaccination. With topical imiquimod, each dose of the vaccine consisted of 300 ug of mutant IDH1 20-mer peptide. What these receptors recognize is not known. Source: PBMCs, taken from a glioma patient whose treatment included an IDH1 peptide vaccine. The receptors were sampled from a woman in her fifties or sixties with glioma.

The rearrangement links TRBV10-2 to TRBJ1-5; 7 bases fit TRBD1. Germline trimming cut 2 bases from V and 1 base from J; bases unmatched to any gene: 5. Germline CDR1 and CDR2: WSHSY and SAAADI. The CDR3 extends over 16 amino acids. CDR3 DNA sequence: TGCGCCAGCAGTGAGGATCAGGGGGTGAGCAATCAGCCCCAGCATTTT. Translated: CASSEDQGVSNQPQHF.

CDR3 nucleotides: TGTGCCAGCAGTTTGGCAGGGTATGACAATGAGCAGTTCTTC. It translates to CASSLAGYDNEQFF. The chain employs TRBV27 and TRBJ2-1; perhaps TRBD1 as D (5 bases). Germline V gene data show CDR1 as MNHEY and CDR2 as SMNVEV (reference sequence). CDR3 size: 14 residues. Trimming cost V 3 bases and J 5 bases, with 11 bases left between them.

This chain uses TRBV10-2 with TRBJ1-1, with TRBD1 matching over 8 bases. V was clipped by 6 bases and J by 8 bases; unmatched bases: 8. Germline V CDR1 and CDR2: WSHSY, SAAADI. The CDR3 is 13 residues long. CDR3 DNA: TGCGCCAGCAGAGAGGACAGGGCTATAGAAGCTTTCTTT. Its protein is CASREDRAIEAFF.

The gene calls are TRBV15 and TRBJ2-7; TRBD2 matches 8 bases. The junction had 3 bases not matched to a gene; V was cut back by 0 bases and J by 2 bases. This CDR3 has 15 residues. Germline CDR1 reads LNHNV; CDR2 reads YYDKDF (reference sequence). Here the CDR3 DNA reads TGTGCCACCAGCAGAGAGCTAGCGGGTACCTACGAGCAGTACTTC. The encoded protein is CATSRELAGTYEQYF.

The V and J genes are TRBV6-6 and TRBJ2-7; no definite D call. This CDR3 has 13 residues. The germline gives CDR1 MNHNY, CDR2 SVGAGI (reference sequence). V gave up 5 bases and J gave up 2 bases, with 10 bases separating them. CDR3 protein: CASSDTKTYEQYF. CDR3 bases: TGTGCCAGCAGTGACACGAAAACCTACGAGCAGTACTTC.

The chain couples TRBV14 to TRBJ1-1; tentatively, D is TRBD1 (5 bases). Germline loops: CDR1 SGHDN, CDR2 FVKESK. The CDR3 loop spans 14 amino acids. V gave up 3 bases and J gave up 4 bases, with 12 bases separating them. The CDR3 nucleotides read TGTGCCAGCAGCCAGGAGGGGATTGGCACTGAAGCTTTCTTT. It codes for CASSQEGIGTEAFF.

The chain has TRBV27 and TRBJ1-1; D is uncertain. The germline V gene encodes CDR1 MNHEY and CDR2 SMNVEV (reference sequence). This CDR3 spans 14 amino acids. Trimming removed 4 bases from V and 1 base from J, with 10 bases in between. Written as DNA, the CDR3 is TGTGCCAGCAGTTCGACGGCAAAGAACACTGAAGCTTTCTTT. This encodes CASSSTAKNTEAFF.

This chain uses TRBV11-1 with TRBJ2-7, with 11 bases identical to TRBD2. CDR3 length equals 16 residues. CDR1 SGHAT and CDR2 FQDESV come from the germline V gene (reference sequence). J was trimmed by 4 bases and V by 8 bases; bases with no gene match: 13. The CDR3: CASGTFSGRAVYEQYF. The CDR3 nucleotides are TGTGCCAGCGGGACCTTTAGCGGGAGGGCCGTGTACGAGCAGTACTTC.

The gene calls are TRBV18 and TRBJ2-7; 10 bases are shared with TRBD1. This CDR3 region has 15 residues. With V trimmed by 5 bases and J by 5 bases, 9 bases remained unmatched. Germline lookup yields CDR1 KGHSH and CDR2 LQKENI. The CDR3 coding sequence is TGTGCCAGCTCAACCCGGGTGACAGGGGGCGACGAGCAGTACTTC. It codes for CASSTRVTGGDEQYF.

The chain is built from TRBV14 and TRBJ2-7; TRBD1 aligns across 8 bases. Germline V gene data show CDR1 as SGHDN and CDR2 as FVKESK. J was trimmed by 7 bases and V by 4 bases; bases with no gene match: 9. The CDR3 spans 14 residues. The CDR3 DNA sequence: TGTGCCAGCAGCCTTTTCCAGGGGGCTTATGAGCAGTACTTC. It codes for CASSLFQGAYEQYF.

The rearrangement uses TRBV10-3 and TRBJ2-3; 7 bases fit TRBD2. The CDR3 is 14 amino acids. Per the germline V gene, CDR1 is ENHRY and CDR2 is SYGVKD. Trimming at V came to 7 bases and at J to 0 bases, leaving 4 bases not matched to a gene. CDR3 sequence: CAIMEAGSTDTQYF. Here the CDR3 DNA reads TGTGCCATCATGGAAGCGGGGAGCACAGATACGCAGTATTTT.

V and J are TRBV2 and TRBJ1-1, with unresolved D. The CDR3 extends over 13 amino acids. CDR1 is SNHLY, CDR2 FYNNEI, per germline. V was trimmed by 7 bases and J by 0 bases, leaving 9 bases between them. The CDR3 is CASTSGLNTEAFF. The DNA for the CDR3 is TGTGCCAGCACCTCAGGCCTGAACACTGAAGCTTTCTTT. Based on the CDR3 plus reference TRBV2 and TRBJ1-1, the full variable domain is EPEVTQTPSHQVTQMGQEVILRCVPISNHLYFYWYRQILGQKVEFLVSFYNNEISEKSEIFDDQFSVERPDGSNFTLKIRSTKLEDSAMYFCASTSGLNTEAFFGQGTRLTVV.

The chain combines TRBV2 with TRBJ2-1; D is perhaps TRBD2 (5 bases). Germline loops: CDR1 SNHLY, CDR2 FYNNEI. There are 16 residues in the CDR3. V gave up 1 base and J gave up 8 bases, with 18 bases separating them. This CDR3 is CASSEVSRGQRDEQFF. CDR3 bases: TGTGCCAGCAGTGAAGTGAGCCGAGGGCAAAGGGATGAGCAGTTCTTC.

V is TRBV9 and J is TRBJ1-2; perhaps TRBD1 as D (6 bases). The CDR3 loop spans 15 amino acids. Deletions cut 1 base from V and 4 bases from J, with 14 bases between. Per germline, CDR1 SGDLS and CDR2 YYNGEE. In DNA, the CDR3 is TGTGCCAGCAGCGTACTAGGGGGTTCGGGCTATGGCTACACCTTC. This gives the protein CASSVLGGSGYGYTF.

The rearrangement uses TRBV20-1 and TRBJ2-1; D gene unclear. The germline V gene has CDR1 DFQATT and CDR2 SNEGSKA (reference sequence). The V end lost 3 bases, the J end lost 7 bases, and 4 bases lay between the germline ends. This CDR3 is 10 amino acids long. The CDR3 sequence is CSASDNEQFF. CDR3 coding DNA: TGCAGTGCTAGCGATAATGAGCAGTTCTTC.

The rearrangement joins TRBV18 to TRBJ2-1; 8 bases align to TRBD1. V lost 0 bases and J lost 16; bases outside the gene matches: 8. Germline CDR1 and CDR2: KGHSH and LQKENI. This CDR3 has 13 residues. The DNA for the CDR3 is TGTGCCAGCTCACCACCGGGCCAGGGGGCTGGTTTCTTC. The encoded protein is CASSPPGQGAGFF.

This chain uses TRBV7-9 with TRBJ1-6; 8 positions match TRBD1. The trim removed 1 base at V and 5 bases at J, leaving 1 base unmatched. The CDR3 loop spans 15 amino acids. The germline CDR1 and CDR2 sequences are SEHNR and FQNEAQ (reference sequence). CDR3 nucleotide sequence: TGTGCCAGCAGCTTAGGACAGGGGAATAATTCACCCCTCCACTTT. It encodes CASSLGQGNNSPLHF.

V and J are TRBV30 and TRBJ1-5; D possibly corresponds to TRBD1 (5 bases). CDR1 GTSNPN and CDR2 SVGIG come from the germline V gene (reference sequence). Trimming cost V 2 bases and J 5 bases, with 16 bases left between them. This CDR3 comprises 15 residues. CDR3 sequence: CAWSYGTALYQPQHF. The DNA of the CDR3 is TGTGCCTGGAGTTATGGGACTGCCCTTTATCAGCCCCAGCATTTT.

The chain is built from TRBV29-1 and TRBJ2-3; D gene unclear. Germline V lookup: CDR1 SQVTM, CDR2 ANQGSEA. V lost 5 bases and J 0 bases, leaving 12 bases between the germline ends. CDR3 length equals 14 residues. CDR3 amino acids: CSVSGETSTDTQYF. CDR3 coding DNA: TGCAGCGTTTCGGGCGAGACTAGCACAGATACGCAGTATTTT.

The chain couples TRBV10-3 to TRBJ1-2; 9 bases match TRBD1. CDR3 length: 13 residues. The junction had 4 bases not matched to a gene; V was cut back by 5 bases and J by 6 bases. In germline, CDR1 is ENHRY, CDR2 SYGVKD. CDR3 protein: CAISTGGANGYTF. CDR3 DNA sequence: TGTGCCATCAGTACAGGGGGCGCGAATGGCTACACCTTC.

The chain combines TRBV2 with TRBJ2-2; D remains unclear. Germline lookup yields CDR1 SNHLY and CDR2 FYNNEI. Deletions cut 7 bases from V and 4 bases from J, with 16 bases between. The CDR3 length is 15 residues. The DNA of the CDR3 is TGTGCCAGCAACCTGGACCCGTGGGGCACCGGGGAGCTGTTTTTT. Amino acid sequence: CASNLDPWGTGELFF.

J is TRBJ2-3 and V is TRBV6-1; 10 bases line up with TRBD2. Unmatched junction bases numbered 6, after V lost 2 bases and J lost 1 base. The germline gives CDR1 MNHNS, CDR2 SASEGT. The CDR3 spans 17 residues. The CDR3 coding sequence is TGTGCCAGCAGTGAAATGGGGACTAGCGTTCGCACAGATACGCAGTATTTT. Translated, it gives CASSEMGTSVRTDTQYF.

V usage is TRBV7-2 and J usage is TRBJ2-6; D is possibly TRBD1 (6 bases). Germline V gene lookup returns CDR1 SGHTA and CDR2 FQGNSA. V was pared by 5 bases and J by 5 bases, with 13 bases between. The CDR3 runs 15 residues. The CDR3 coding sequence is TGTGCCAGCAGCAACAGGGATTTAAGGGCCAACGTCCTGACTTTC. Translation gives CASSNRDLRANVLTF.

V and J are TRBV9 and TRBJ1-1; 11 bases fit TRBD1. This CDR3 has 17 residues. V dropped 4 bases and J dropped 3; count of bases not matched to a gene: 11. CDR1 is SGDLS and CDR2 is YYNGEE in the germline V gene. The CDR3 here is CASSSRTGGGWDTEAFF. The CDR3 DNA sequence: TGTGCCAGCAGCTCGAGGACAGGGGGCGGCTGGGACACTGAAGCTTTCTTT.

This chain connects TRBV9 to TRBJ2-6; D is uncertain. The V and J ends lost 4 bases and 3 bases respectively, with 11 bases between them. The CDR3 totals 15 residues. Per germline, CDR1 SGDLS and CDR2 YYNGEE. The CDR3 region is CASSPDPGGANVLTF. Written as DNA, the CDR3 is TGTGCCAGCAGCCCAGACCCCGGTGGGGCCAACGTCCTGACTTTC.

The rearrangement joins TRBV9 to TRBJ1-4; weak D call: TRBD1 (5 bases). This CDR3 contains 15 residues. V lost 0 bases and J lost 8, with 14 bases in between. Germline V gives CDR1 SGDLS, CDR2 YYNGEE. CDR3 DNA sequence: TGTGCCAGCAGCGTAGAAGGGAACAGGAGGGAAAAACTGTTTTTT. This codes for CASSVEGNRREKLFF.

V usage is TRBV2 and J usage is TRBJ1-1; D gene ambiguous. This CDR3 comprises 12 residues. Per germline, CDR1 SNHLY and CDR2 FYNNEI. V lost 1 base, J lost 11 bases, and 11 bases lay in between. The CDR3 bases are TGTGCCAGCAGTGAAGGGGCCGCGACGGCTTTCTTT. Residues: CASSEGAATAFF.

There are a few counts of this clone. The chain employs TRBV7-9 and TRBJ2-7; the D gene is possibly TRBD1 (6 bases). The V end was cut by 4 bases, the J end by 3 bases, with 16 bases between. Germline V lookup: CDR1 SEHNR, CDR2 FQNEAQ (reference sequence). CDR3 size: 15 residues. CDR3 sequence reads: CASSSKGQNFYEQYF. The CDR3 nucleotides read TGTGCCAGCAGCTCGAAAGGACAGAACTTCTACGAGCAGTACTTC.

The rearrangement uses TRBV13 and TRBJ2-5, with TRBD2 matching over 9 bases. V was clipped by 1 base and J by 1 base; unmatched bases: 7. The CDR3 is 17 amino acids. From germline, CDR1 is PRHDT and CDR2 FYEKMQ (reference sequence). The CDR3 here is CASSLEATSGLQETQYF. DNA for the CDR3: TGTGCCAGCAGCTTAGAAGCTACTAGCGGGCTCCAAGAGACCCAGTACTTC.

The chain employs TRBV11-2 and TRBJ2-5, with a possible D match to TRBD2 (6 bases). The CDR3 extends over 15 amino acids. The germline gives CDR1 SGHAT, CDR2 FQNNGV. The V and J ends lost 3 bases and 0 bases respectively, with 11 bases between them. CDR3 bases: TGTGCCAGCAGCTTGGGGGGACGTTACCAAGAGACCCAGTACTTC. Amino acid sequence: CASSLGGRYQETQYF.

V is TRBV27 and J is TRBJ2-6, with a weak D call TRBD1 (5 bases). Germline V gene sequence: CDR1 MNHEY, CDR2 SMNVEV (reference sequence). The CDR3 spans 16 residues. Trimming removed 10 bases at V and 2 bases at J, with 18 bases between. CDR3 sequence (DNA): TGTGCCAATTCAACCAGGGTCTCTACTGGGGCCAACGTCCTGACTTTC. Residues: CANSTRVSTGANVLTF. The whole variable domain, remainder taken from reference TRBV27 and TRBJ2-6, is EAQVTQNPRYLITVTGKKLTVTCSQNMNHEYMSWYRQDPGLGLRQIYYSMNVEVTDKGDVPEGYKVSRKEKRNFPLILESPSPNQTSLYFCANSTRVSTGANVLTFGAGSRLTVL.